What follows is one T cell receptor (beta chain) and its context. V lost 0 bases and J 5 bases, leaving 16 bases between the germline ends. This CDR3 has 15 residues. CDR1 SQVTM and CDR2 ANQGSEA come from the germline V gene. The sample is drawn from a study of blood T cell repertoires in COVID-19. Sequencing used immunoSEQ multiplex PCR; TCRdb keeps in-frame clones, though not all of them. There are about 270,000 clones in the sample; roughly 86% occur only once, and around 2.4% lies in the top ten. This TCR came from a young woman who had recovered from COVID-19. The chain is built from TRBV29-1 and TRBJ1-2, with TRBD1 as a possible D gene (6 bases). The sequencing input was PBMCs or T cells enriched from blood (not recorded which). In nucleotides, the CDR3 is TGCAGCGTTGAAGACTTGTCACAGGACAGTTATGGCTACACCTTC. Translation gives CSVEDLSQDSYGYTF.